These 21 T cell receptor beta chains originate from one sample sequenced in a study of blood T cell repertoires in COVID-19. Profiled with immunoSEQ multiplex PCR; TCRdb holds only in-frame clones, not every one. The data contain over 150,000 clones, about 90% of them singletons. Source material: peripheral blood. The receptors come from a man in his fifties or sixties with acute or convalescent COVID-19.

This chain connects TRBV30 to TRBJ1-2; D may be TRBD1 (5 bases). V lost 3 bases to trimming and J lost 2 bases, with 7 bases between them. This CDR3 contains 12 residues. Germline V CDR1 and CDR2: GTSNPN, SVGIG (reference sequence). The CDR3, as DNA: TGTGCCTGGAGGGCAGGGAACTATGGCTACACCTTC. Protein product: CAWRAGNYGYTF.

The chain carries TRBV27 and TRBJ1-4, with D possibly TRBD1 on 5 matching bases. Looked up from germline, CDR1 is MNHEY and CDR2 is SMNVEV (reference sequence). This CDR3 spans 18 amino acids. The ends were cut back, 5 bases at V and 4 bases at J, with 23 bases in the middle. As DNA, the CDR3 is TGTGCCAGCAGTCCGAACCACCCCGACAGCACTTTTAATGAAAAACTGTTTTTT. The encoded protein is CASSPNHPDSTFNEKLFF.

The CDR3 loop is CASSPAIFSKYQPQHF. As DNA, the CDR3 is TGTGCCAGCAGTCCAGCGATTTTTTCTAAATATCAGCCCCAGCATTTT. The gene calls are TRBV28 and TRBJ1-5, with D uncertain. Germline-derived CDR1 and CDR2 are MDHEN and SYDVKM. The CDR3 runs to 16 residues. The ends were cut back, 5 bases at V and 5 bases at J, with 19 bases in the middle.

This chain connects TRBV6-2 or TRBV6-3 to TRBJ1-2; D is unresolved. Germline-derived CDR1 and CDR2 are MNHEY and SVGEGT. V lost 0 bases and J lost 7, with 6 bases in between. This CDR3 contains 12 residues. CDR3 sequence (DNA): TGTGCCAGCAGTTACTCACTTGCTGGCTACACCTTC. Residues: CASSYSLAGYTF.

The chain joins TRBV24-1 to TRBJ1-5, with unresolved D. The CDR3 loop spans 13 amino acids. Germline-derived CDR1 and CDR2 are KGHDR and SFDVKD. V lost 4 bases and J lost 9, with 12 bases in between. CDR3: CATSERDQLPQHF. CDR3 nucleotides: TGTGCCACCAGTGAGCGGGATCAACTGCCCCAGCATTTT.

The rearrangement joins TRBV24-1 to TRBJ1-5; tentative D call: TRBD1 (6 bases). Germline V gene data show CDR1 as KGHDR and CDR2 as SFDVKD. The V end lost 2 bases, the J end lost 5 bases, and 9 bases lay between the germline ends. This CDR3 comprises 14 residues. CDR3 residues: CATSDSGEHQPQHF. The DNA for the CDR3 is TGTGCCACCAGTGATTCAGGGGAGCATCAGCCCCAGCATTTT.

The chain uses TRBV9 and TRBJ2-1; 10 bases are a match to TRBD2. Trimming cost V 4 bases and J 2 bases; bases outside gene matches: 6. This CDR3 comprises 16 residues. Looked up from germline, CDR1 is SGDLS and CDR2 is YYNGEE. The CDR3 is CASSPGLALTYNEQFF. The CDR3 DNA reads as TGTGCCAGCAGCCCGGGACTAGCGCTGACCTACAATGAGCAGTTCTTC.

V and J are TRBV7-2 and TRBJ1-1; D unclear. Trimming removed 0 bases at V and 5 bases at J, with 13 bases between. CDR1 SGHTA and CDR2 FQGNSA come from the germline V gene. This CDR3 is 15 amino acids long. This chain's CDR3 is CASSLAIARDTEAFF. CDR3 bases: TGTGCCAGCAGCTTAGCGATCGCTCGGGATACTGAAGCTTTCTTT.

The chain combines TRBV6-1 with TRBJ2-1; D not certain. Germline loops: CDR1 MNHNS, CDR2 SASEGT. V was shortened by 0 bases and J by 7 bases, with 7 bases between the two germline ends. This CDR3 region has 13 residues. CDR3: CASSEAPNNEQFF. The CDR3 DNA follows: TGTGCCAGCAGTGAAGCCCCCAATAATGAGCAGTTCTTC.

This chain joins TRBV28 and TRBJ1-5; tentative D call: TRBD1 (5 bases). The germline gives CDR1 MDHEN, CDR2 SYDVKM. The CDR3 loop spans 16 amino acids. The ends were cut back, 6 bases at V and 0 bases at J, with 15 bases in the middle. CDR3 loop: CASSPGGGYSNQPQHF. The CDR3 bases are TGTGCCAGCAGCCCCGGCGGGGGATATAGCAATCAGCCCCAGCATTTT.

V is TRBV5-1 and J is TRBJ1-2, with 9 nucleotides matching TRBD1. Germline V gene sequence: CDR1 SGHRS, CDR2 YFSETQ. With 3 bases clipped from V and 6 bases from J, the junction kept 0 bases outside the gene matches. The CDR3 loop spans 12 amino acids. This chain's CDR3 is CASSWDRDGYTF. The CDR3 nucleotides read TGCGCCAGCAGCTGGGACAGGGATGGCTACACCTTC.

This chain connects TRBV27 to TRBJ2-2, with a tentative D call TRBD1 (7 bases). Per the germline V gene, CDR1 is MNHEY and CDR2 is SMNVEV (reference sequence). This CDR3 comprises 18 residues. Trimming took 5 bases from V and 3 from J, leaving 22 bases between them. The CDR3 DNA is TGTGCCAGCAGTATACGGGGGTCCGGGACAGACTACACCGGGGAGCTGTTTTTT. Translating it yields CASSIRGSGTDYTGELFF.

The chain combines TRBV10-3 with TRBJ2-1, with TRBD1 matching over 7 bases. The V gene's germline CDR1 is ENHRY and CDR2 SYGVKD. This CDR3 comprises 17 residues. J was trimmed by 4 bases and V by 5 bases; bases with no gene match: 14. The CDR3: CAISRQLTGPPYNEQFF. The CDR3 DNA sequence: TGTGCCATCAGTCGGCAGCTGACAGGGCCTCCTTACAATGAGCAGTTCTTC.

This chain connects TRBV18 to TRBJ2-3, with D perhaps TRBD2 (5 bases). Germline CDR1 KGHSH, CDR2 LQKENI. The V end lost 0 bases, the J end lost 4 bases, and 8 bases lay between the germline ends. The CDR3 has 14 amino acids. CDR3 sequence reads: CASSPPLGADTQYF. The CDR3 DNA is TGTGCCAGCTCACCACCGTTGGGAGCAGATACGCAGTATTTT.

The chain recombines TRBV11-1 with TRBJ2-1, with TRBD2 identical over 10 bases. The CDR3 is made up of 16 amino acids. With 5 bases clipped from V and 4 bases from J, the junction kept 8 bases outside the gene matches. In germline, CDR1 is SGHAT, CDR2 FQDESV (reference sequence). The CDR3 nucleotides are TGTGCCAGCAGCCCTGTCAGCGGGAGGGGTTACAATGAGCAGTTCTTC. Translated, it gives CASSPVSGRGYNEQFF.

This clone was observed once. The junction departs from the called germline gene at one end, perhaps through a read error. The chain links TRBV5-1 to TRBJ1-2; D unresolved. From germline, CDR1 is SGHRS and CDR2 YFSETQ. The CDR3 has 13 residues. This chain's CDR3 is CARSLDRAGGYTF. CDR3 coding DNA: TGCGCCCGCAGCTTGGACCGGGCGGGGGGCTACACCTTC.

The rearrangement joins TRBV7-2 to TRBJ2-3, with TRBD2 identical over 8 bases. This CDR3 has 14 residues. V shed 6 bases and J 2 bases; nucleotides not matched to a gene: 4. CDR1 is SGHTA, CDR2 FQGNSA, per germline. This CDR3 is CASSSLAVTDTQYF. CDR3 nucleotide sequence: TGTGCCAGCAGTTCACTAGCGGTCACAGATACGCAGTATTTT.

The chain employs TRBV7-2 and TRBJ1-5; D uncertain. Germline loops: CDR1 SGHTA, CDR2 FQGNSA. V was trimmed by 0 bases and J by 4 bases, leaving 4 bases between them. This CDR3 has 13 amino acids. CDR3 sequence reads: CASSLALNQPQHF. In DNA form, the CDR3 reads TGTGCCAGCAGCTTAGCGCTAAATCAGCCCCAGCATTTT.

In its sample, this clone was seen a few times. The V call is TRBV5-1, the J call TRBJ2-7; 15 nucleotides match TRBD2. The germline V gene encodes CDR1 SGHRS and CDR2 YFSETQ. J was trimmed by 7 bases and V by 4 bases; bases with no gene match: 3. The CDR3 is made up of 14 amino acids. The DNA of the CDR3 is TGCGCCAGCAGCACGGGACTAGCGGGAGGTGAGCAGTACTTC. This gives the protein CASSTGLAGGEQYF.

The table lists this clone with a few counts. The chain links TRBV2 to TRBJ2-4, with TRBD1 matching 9 bases. The CDR3 is made up of 14 amino acids. The germline V gene has CDR1 SNHLY and CDR2 FYNNEI. After removal of 4 bases from V and 6 bases from J, the junction contained 4 bases not matched to a gene. The CDR3 DNA is TGTGCCAGCAGTGTAGACAGGGGGGGAAACATTCAGTACTTC. This sequence encodes CASSVDRGGNIQYF. Complete variable domain (other parts from reference TRBV2 and TRBJ2-4): EPEVTQTPSHQVTQMGQEVILRCVPISNHLYFYWYRQILGQKVEFLVSFYNNEISEKSEIFDDQFSVERPDGSNFTLKIRSTKLEDSAMYFCASSVDRGGNIQYFGAGTRLSVL.

The sample holds one count of this clone. The chain has TRBV19 and TRBJ1-3, with D maybe TRBD1 (5 bases). This CDR3 is 16 amino acids long. Germline-derived CDR1 and CDR2 are LNHDA and SQIVND (reference sequence). V lost 5 bases to trimming and J lost 0 bases, with 14 bases between them. CDR3 loop: CASSGQDSISGNTIYF. Written as DNA, the CDR3 is TGTGCCAGTAGTGGCCAAGACAGCATCTCTGGAAACACCATATATTTT.